Shown below are 26 T cell receptor beta chains from a single sample sequenced in a study of spatial heterogeneity in lung cancer. Points from the study as a whole: The study found that expanded intratumoral alpha and beta TCR counts tracked tumor mutation counts.

Time point denoted: sample taken at primary tumor resection. MiXCR was run by TCRdb on the 5' RACE reads, yielding one entry per CDR3 protein. The sample consists of around 100,000 distinct CDR3 sequences, roughly 4.5% of them appearing once. These receptors lack a known antigen. The sequenced sample was lung tumor tissue, obtained at surgery. Receptor source: a male donor with early-stage non-small cell lung cancer.

This clonotype has a count of ten or more. The chain recombines TRBV5-1 with TRBJ2-3; 8 bases agree with TRBD2. The CDR3 spans 17 residues. In germline, CDR1 is SGHRS, CDR2 YFSETQ. Unmatched junction bases numbered 10, after V lost 0 bases and J lost 4 bases. CDR3 bases: TGCGCCAGCAGCTTGGGGCAGGGTCTTAGCGGGGCAGATACGCAGTATTTT. This sequence encodes CASSLGQGLSGADTQYF.

This clonotype was seen a few times. This chain joins TRBV15 and TRBJ2-4; the D gene is possibly TRBD2 (5 bases). Germline lookup yields CDR1 LNHNV and CDR2 YYDKDF (reference sequence). V was clipped by 1 base and J by 1 base, with 8 bases between them. The CDR3 covers 15 residues. The DNA for the CDR3 is TGTGCCACCAGCAGAGCGGGGTTCGCCAAAAACATTCAGTACTTC. Translating gives CATSRAGFAKNIQYF.

This clonotype has at least ten counts. The chain carries TRBV28 and TRBJ2-4, with 8 positions matching TRBD1. CDR1 is MDHEN, CDR2 SYDVKM, per germline. The CDR3 extends over 14 amino acids. V lost 6 bases and J lost 5; bases outside the gene matches: 6. The DNA of the CDR3 is TGTGCCAGCAGCAACCAGGGGGCCGAAAACATTCAGTACTTC. Translated, it gives CASSNQGAENIQYF.

This clonotype was detected many times. CDR3 in DNA: TGTGCCAGCAGTCTCGTCATGAGCTCTGGAAACACCATATATTTT. This translates into CASSLVMSSGNTIYF. The gene calls are TRBV28 and TRBJ1-3; no clear D. Trimming shortened V by 5 bases and J by 0 bases, and 11 bases separated the two germline ends. This CDR3 comprises 15 residues. CDR1 is MDHEN and CDR2 is SYDVKM in the germline V gene. Full variable domain (outside the CDR3, taken from reference TRBV28 and TRBJ1-3): DVKVTQSSRYLVKRTGEKVFLECVQDMDHENMFWYRQDPGLGLRLIYFSYDVKMKEKGDIPEGYSVSREKKERFSLILESASTNQTSMYLCASSLVMSSGNTIYFGEGSWLTVV.

This clonotype was observed a handful of times. The chain uses TRBV18 and TRBJ2-2, with a possible D match to TRBD2 (6 bases). The CDR3 is 15 amino acids. Deletions cut 3 bases from V and 6 bases from J, with 14 bases between. CDR1 and CDR2 from the germline V gene are KGHSH and LQKENI. CDR3 bases: TGTGCCAGCTCACCGAGTCAGGAGGGGTCCGGGGAGCTGTTTTTT. Residues: CASSPSQEGSGELFF.

This clonotype was recorded many times. This chain uses TRBV10-3 with TRBJ2-1; a weak D match, TRBD2 (6 bases). CDR1 is ENHRY and CDR2 is SYGVKD in the germline V gene. V lost 8 bases, J lost 5 bases, and 16 bases lay in between. The CDR3 consists of 14 residues. CDR3 sequence reads: CAIATASANNEQFF. CDR3 DNA sequence: TGTGCCATCGCAACTGCTAGCGCCAACAATGAGCAGTTCTTC.

This clonotype showed up many times. J is TRBJ2-3 and V is TRBV20-1; a weak D match, TRBD1 (5 bases). The CDR3 has 14 amino acids. From germline, CDR1 is DFQATT and CDR2 SNEGSKA (reference sequence). Trimming pared 5 bases from V and 0 bases from J, leaving 12 bases between. CDR3 sequence (DNA): TGCAGTGCTCCTGACAGACCTAGCACAGATACGCAGTATTTT. Protein product: CSAPDRPSTDTQYF.

This clonotype was seen repeatedly, ten times or more. This chain connects TRBV3-1 to TRBJ1-2, with D unresolved. V was cut by 0 bases and J by 8 bases, with 7 bases left in between. This CDR3 has 12 residues. Germline V gene sequence: CDR1 LGHDT, CDR2 YNNKEL (reference sequence). The CDR3 DNA sequence: TGTGCCAGCAGCCAAGATCGGCGGGGCTACACCTTC. Protein: CASSQDRRGYTF.

The chain carries TRBV5-1 and TRBJ2-3, with 7 bases that match TRBD2. The CDR3 is 16 amino acids. CDR1 is SGHRS, CDR2 YFSETQ, per germline. V was clipped by 0 bases and J by 3 bases; unmatched bases: 7. Here the CDR3 DNA reads TGCGCCAGCAGCTTGGACCCCGGCGGGAGAACAGATACGCAGTATTTT. This encodes CASSLDPGGRTDTQYF.

This clonotype was seen many times. V and J are TRBV9 and TRBJ2-3, with a weak D call TRBD2 (5 bases). The germline V gene encodes CDR1 SGDLS and CDR2 YYNGEE. The V end lost 3 bases, the J end lost 1 base, and 15 bases lay between the germline ends. This CDR3 contains 16 residues. The CDR3 region has the DNA TGTGCCAGCAGCGCCTCCCGTTCGCGGGGCACAGATACGCAGTATTTT. It encodes CASSASRSRGTDTQYF.

The table lists this clonotype with many counts. The chain has TRBV28 and TRBJ2-5, with D possibly being TRBD1 or TRBD2 (5 bases each). V was pared by 6 bases and J by 4 bases, with 15 bases between. Germline CDR1 reads MDHEN; CDR2 reads SYDVKM. CDR3 size: 14 residues. CDR3 in amino acids: CASRGTEYPETQYF. DNA for the CDR3: TGTGCCAGCAGAGGGACGGAGTATCCAGAGACCCAGTACTTC.

This clonotype was seen a handful of times. The chain is built from TRBV5-6 and TRBJ2-5; D is unclear. V lost 3 bases, J lost 3 bases, and 9 bases lay in between. This CDR3 comprises 13 residues. CDR1 is SGHDT, CDR2 YYEEEE, per germline. The CDR3 DNA sequence: TGTGCCAGCAGCTCGGTAGTTGAAGAGACCCAGTACTTC. It codes for CASSSVVEETQYF. Full variable domain (remainder filled in from reference TRBV5-6 and TRBJ2-5): DAGVTQSPTHLIKTRGQQVTLRCSPKSGHDTVSWYQQALGQGPQFIFQYYEEEERQRGNFPDRFSGHQFPNYSSELNVNALLLGDSALYLCASSSVVEETQYFGPGTRLLVL.

At least ten counts were recorded for this clonotype. Here the CDR3 reads CASSRTSGRGGEQFF. DNA of the CDR3: TGTGCCAGCAGCCGTACTAGCGGGAGAGGTGGTGAGCAGTTCTTC. J is TRBJ2-1 and V is TRBV27, with 11 bases identical to TRBD2. This CDR3 spans 15 amino acids. The ends lost 6 bases at V and 9 bases at J; junction bases unmatched: 10. Germline CDR1 and CDR2: MNHEY and SMNVEV (reference sequence).

This clonotype was detected ten times or more. The CDR3 region is CASEDSRVGEQYF. The DNA for the CDR3 is TGTGCCAGCGAGGACAGTAGGGTAGGCGAGCAGTACTTC. V and J are TRBV6-5 and TRBJ2-7; weak D call: TRBD1 (6 bases). The length of the CDR3 is 13 residues. Germline V gene sequence: CDR1 MNHEY, CDR2 SVGAGI. V lost 8 bases to trimming and J lost 6 bases, with 17 bases between them.

This clonotype has only a few counts. The rearrangement joins TRBV28 to TRBJ2-5; 7 positions agree with TRBD2. CDR3 size: 15 residues. Trimming at V came to 7 bases and at J to 2 bases, leaving 10 bases not matched to a gene. CDR1 and CDR2 from the germline V gene are MDHEN and SYDVKM. The chain's CDR3 is CASTPKWEGQETQYF. The DNA of the CDR3 is TGTGCCAGCACCCCCAAGTGGGAGGGACAAGAGACCCAGTACTTC.

This clonotype was counted ten times or more. The chain has TRBV28 and TRBJ1-1; 8 nucleotides line up with TRBD1. The V gene end was trimmed by 7 bases and the J gene end by 3 bases; junction bases not matched to a gene: 4. The CDR3 loop spans 13 amino acids. Germline V gives CDR1 MDHEN, CDR2 SYDVKM. CDR3 amino acids: CASKGQGDTEAFF. CDR3 coding DNA: TGTGCCAGCAAAGGACAGGGTGACACTGAAGCTTTCTTT.

In this sample, this clonotype turned up many times. This chain links TRBV7-9 with TRBJ2-1, with D perhaps given as TRBD1 or TRBD2 (5 bases each). V was clipped by 1 base and J by 9 bases, with 10 bases between them. The germline gives CDR1 SEHNR, CDR2 FQNEAQ (reference sequence). This CDR3 contains 13 residues. The CDR3 sequence is CASSLVTGREQFF. CDR3 bases: TGTGCCAGCAGCTTAGTAACGGGACGTGAGCAGTTCTTC.

Ten or more counts support this clonotype. J is TRBJ2-6 and V is TRBV7-9, with a possible D match to TRBD2 (5 bases). CDR1 is SEHNR and CDR2 is FQNEAQ in the germline V gene (reference sequence). This CDR3 has 16 amino acids. The V end lost 3 bases, the J end lost 0 bases, and 9 bases lay between the germline ends. CDR3 amino acids: CASSFYGSSGANVLTF. The CDR3 bases are TGTGCCAGCAGCTTCTATGGGAGCTCTGGGGCCAACGTCCTGACTTTC.

This clonotype showed up just a few times. The genes are TRBV6-1 and TRBJ1-2; weak D call: TRBD1 (6 bases). CDR3 size: 15 residues. Germline V CDR1 and CDR2: MNHNS, SASEGT. Between the trimmed V and J ends, which lost 1 base and 2 bases, there was a span of 11 bases. CDR3 in amino acids: CASSEDTGMNYGYTF. The CDR3 coding sequence is TGTGCCAGCAGTGAAGATACAGGGATGAACTATGGCTACACCTTC.

There are many counts of this clonotype. The chain joins TRBV9 to TRBJ2-5, with D possibly TRBD2 on 6 matching bases. Germline-derived CDR1 and CDR2 are SGDLS and YYNGEE. The V gene lost 2 bases and the J gene lost 4 bases, with 18 bases spanning the gap. The CDR3 loop spans 16 amino acids. The CDR3 bases are TGTGCCAGCAGCGTCGAGGGACTCCCCCTTGTAGAGACCCAGTACTTC. Its protein product is CASSVEGLPLVETQYF.

This clonotype was seen at least ten times. The V call is TRBV6-5, the J call TRBJ1-6, with D possibly matching TRBD1 (5 bases). Looked up from germline, CDR1 is MNHEY and CDR2 is SVGAGI. CDR3 length: 15 residues. Deletions cut 6 bases from V and 9 bases from J, with 18 bases between. The CDR3, as DNA: TGTGCCAGCAGGCGGGACGGAAATTTAGGTTCACCCCTCCACTTT. Its protein is CASRRDGNLGSPLHF.

This clonotype has ten or more counts. V usage is TRBV29-1 and J usage is TRBJ2-2; D is perhaps TRBD2 (5 bases). Trimming removed 7 bases from V and 3 bases from J, with 9 bases in between. Germline-derived CDR1 and CDR2 are SQVTM and ANQGSEA. CDR3 length equals 12 residues. This CDR3 reads CSGESDTGELFF. CDR3 coding DNA: TGCAGCGGGGAGTCGGACACCGGGGAGCTGTTTTTT.

This clonotype came up many times. This sequence joins TRBV2 and TRBJ2-1, with 7 bases aligning to TRBD1. Per germline, CDR1 SNHLY and CDR2 FYNNEI. The CDR3 length is 13 residues. V lost 7 bases and J lost 4; bases outside the gene matches: 4. CDR3 region: CASIPDRYNEQFF. DNA of the CDR3: TGTGCCAGCATACCGGACAGGTACAATGAGCAGTTCTTC. Based on the CDR3 plus reference TRBV2 and TRBJ2-1, the full variable domain is EPEVTQTPSHQVTQMGQEVILRCVPISNHLYFYWYRQILGQKVEFLVSFYNNEISEKSEIFDDQFSVERPDGSNFTLKIRSTKLEDSAMYFCASIPDRYNEQFFGPGTRLTVL.

This clonotype has ten or more counts. J is TRBJ2-3 and V is TRBV20-1; D is possibly TRBD1 or TRBD2 (5 bases each). Germline loops: CDR1 DFQATT, CDR2 SNEGSKA (reference sequence). V dropped 2 bases and J dropped 0 bases, with 18 bases sitting between them. The CDR3 has 17 amino acids. The CDR3 DNA is TGCAGTGCTAGACGTCCAACTGGGACCCACAGCACAGATACGCAGTATTTT. Residues: CSARRPTGTHSTDTQYF.

This clonotype was counted at least ten times. The J gene is TRBJ2-1, the V gene TRBV5-1; D call uncertain. The length of the CDR3 is 18 residues. Trimming removed 4 bases from V and 1 base from J, with 21 bases in between. The germline V gene encodes CDR1 SGHRS and CDR2 YFSETQ. The CDR3 reads CASSPLPPETGSYNEQFF. DNA for the CDR3: TGCGCCAGCAGCCCGCTCCCCCCGGAGACCGGTTCCTACAATGAGCAGTTCTTC.

This clonotype has ten or more counts. The chain joins TRBV15 to TRBJ1-5; D gene unclear. V lost 5 bases, J lost 4 bases, and 15 bases lay in between. The CDR3 loop spans 15 amino acids. The germline gives CDR1 LNHNV, CDR2 YYDKDF (reference sequence). As DNA, the CDR3 is TGTGCCACCAGCTTGGACCCTGCGGGTAATCAGCCCCAGCATTTT. It is translated as CATSLDPAGNQPQHF.